What follows are 24 T cell receptor beta chains derived from one specimen sequenced in a study of T cell clonality in common variable immunodeficiency. Here immunoSEQ multiplex PCR was the method, and the copy in TCRdb shows in-frame clones only, minus some. Listed for the sample are about 42,000 clones, none seen a single time. Sequenced sample: peripheral blood mononuclear cells. The receptors come from a person between 18 and 75 years old in good health.

This clone has a count of ten or more. Its ends do not fully match the called genes, so a read error is possible. CDR3 residues: CASSQEPGRGNTEAFF. CDR3 DNA (partial): TGCGCCAGCAGCCAAGAACCAGGGAGGGGGAACACTGAA. The rearrangement uses TRBV4-2 and TRBJ1-1; D is perhaps TRBD1 (5 bases). The DNA ends 3 residues before the CDR3 does, and the rest of the CDR3 is filled in from the germline J gene. CDR1 is LGHNA, CDR2 YNFKEQ, per germline. The length of the CDR3 is 16 residues.

This clone was counted many times. The CDR3 end falls 3 residues outside the read, so it is completed with the germline J gene. V usage is TRBV7-8 and J usage is TRBJ2-1; 9 bases fit TRBD2. V was pared by 1 base and J by 4 bases, with 2 bases of the junction left unmatched. The CDR3 totals 15 residues. Germline loops: CDR1 SGHVS, CDR2 FQNEAQ. CDR3 sequence: CASSLGLAGYNEQFF. The CDR3 DNA, read in part, is TGTGCCAGCAGCTTAGGTCTAGCGGGGTACAATGAG. The entire variable domain, with the rest obtained from reference TRBV7-8 and TRBJ2-1, is as follows: GAGVSQSPRYKVAKRGQDVALRCDPISGHVSLFWYQQALGQGPEFLTYFQNEAQLDKSGLPSDRFFAERPEGSVSTLKIQRTQQEDSAVYLCASSLGLAGYNEQFFGPGTRLTVL.

This clone has at least ten counts. The read terminates 3 residues before the CDR3 end, so the remaining end is supplied by the germline J gene. This sequence joins TRBV30 and TRBJ2-5, with 10 bases lining up with TRBD1. Germline CDR1 and CDR2: GTSNPN and SVGIG (reference sequence). The CDR3 extends over 15 amino acids. V dropped 1 base and J dropped 5; count of bases not matched to a gene: 7. This CDR3 is CAWSADRGLEETQYF. Incomplete CDR3 DNA: TGTGCCTGGAGTGCTGACAGGGGGCTAGAGGAGACC.

In this sample, this clone turned up many times. The read stops 3 residues short of the end of the CDR3; the missing end is completed from the germline J gene. This chain joins TRBV18 and TRBJ2-3, with TRBD1 matching over 9 bases. The ends lost 3 bases at V and 3 bases at J; junction bases unmatched: 7. The CDR3 extends over 16 amino acids. Per germline, CDR1 KGHSH and CDR2 LQKENI. Incomplete CDR3 DNA: TGTGCCAGCTCACCTTACGGGACAGGGTTGACAGATACG. Protein: CASSPYGTGLTDT. In full, the CDR3 reads CASSPYGTGLTDTQYF.

This clone was seen many times. The missing CDR3 end, 3 residues past where the read stops, is filled in from the germline J gene. The chain couples TRBV5-1 to TRBJ2-7; 7 nucleotides align to TRBD2. The junction had 17 bases not matched to a gene; V was cut back by 4 bases and J by 4 bases. The CDR3 has 17 residues. Germline CDR1 reads SGHRS; CDR2 reads YFSETQ. CDR3 DNA, as far as it was read: TGCGCCAGCAGCCCGGAATGGACTAGGTCTCTTTTGTACGAG. As protein: CASSPEWTRSLLYE. The entire CDR3 reads CASSPEWTRSLLYEQYF.

This clone was seen repeatedly, ten times or more. This chain's CDR3 is CSARAGGRAGNSPLHF. CDR3 DNA, as far as it was read: TGCAGTGCTAGAGCTGGAGGGAGGGCAGGGAATTCACCC. The J gene is TRBJ1-6, the V gene TRBV20-1; TRBD1 is a possible D gene (5 bases). The CDR3 end is not reached by the read, which stops 3 residues before it; the germline J gene fills it in. The CDR3 totals 16 residues. Looked up from germline, CDR1 is DFQATT and CDR2 is SNEGSKA (reference sequence). The ends were cut back, 1 base at V and 7 bases at J, with 17 bases in the middle.

This clone was seen ten or more times. Coverage ceases 3 residues before the CDR3 finishes, and the germline J gene fills in the end. The chain couples TRBV6-2 or TRBV6-3 to TRBJ2-1, with D perhaps TRBD1 (5 bases). The germline gives CDR1 MNHEY, CDR2 SVGEGT. This CDR3 has 15 residues. The ends were cut back, 4 bases at V and 5 bases at J, with 15 bases in the middle. CDR3 region: CASSFRQGSDNEQFF. The sequenced CDR3 bases are TGTGCCAGCAGTTTTCGTCAGGGTTCAGACAATGAG.

This clone was recorded many times. The DNA ends 3 residues before the CDR3 does, and the rest of the CDR3 is filled in from the germline J gene. V and J are TRBV19 and TRBJ1-2; 7 bases match TRBD1. Trimming at V came to 11 bases and at J to 2 bases, leaving 8 bases not matched to a gene. This CDR3 is 13 amino acids long. Germline V gene lookup returns CDR1 LNHDA and CDR2 SQIVND (reference sequence). The CDR3 is CAPSPDRNYGYTF. The CDR3 DNA, read in part, is TGTGCCCCCTCACCGGACAGGAACTATGGC.

In its sample, this clone was seen many times. Read coverage stops 3 residues before the CDR3 terminus; the germline J gene supplies the remainder. This sequence joins TRBV6-2 or TRBV6-3 and TRBJ2-7; 7 nucleotides align to TRBD1. V lost 0 bases, J lost 1 base, and 6 bases stayed unmatched. From germline, CDR1 is MNHEY and CDR2 SVGEGT. This CDR3 is 16 amino acids long. The CDR3 loop is CASSYSKGGASYEQYF. The DNA read from the CDR3 is TGTGCCAGCAGTTACTCAAAAGGGGGCGCATCCTACGAG.

The sample holds many counts of this clone. From the germline J gene comes the end of the CDR3, since the read stops 3 residues before it. This chain joins TRBV5-1 and TRBJ1-1; D gene uncertain. CDR3 length equals 16 residues. V shed 2 bases and J shed 4 bases, with 18 bases lying between them. Germline CDR1 is SGHRS and CDR2 is YFSETQ. CDR3 bases read: TGCGCCAGCAGCTTTTCCTGGTCGACTGCGCCCACTGAA. This translates into CASSFSWSTAPTE. The entire CDR3 reads CASSFSWSTAPTEAFF.

This clone was observed many times. The read ends 3 residues shy of where the CDR3 ends; the end is completed using the germline J gene. The chain employs TRBV28 and TRBJ1-1, with D perhaps matching TRBD1 (5 bases). Looked up from germline, CDR1 is MDHEN and CDR2 is SYDVKM. The CDR3 has 11 residues. CDR3 loop: CASSLGGKAFF. Partial CDR3 DNA: TGTGCCAGCAGTTTAGGGGGGAAG.

This clone was recorded many times. The CDR3 end is not reached by the read, which stops 3 residues before it; the germline J gene fills it in. This chain connects TRBV20-1 to TRBJ2-1; 12 nucleotides align to TRBD2. J lost 8 bases, V lost 0 bases, and 5 bases had no gene match. The CDR3 is 15 amino acids. The germline gives CDR1 DFQATT, CDR2 SNEGSKA (reference sequence). CDR3 sequence reads: CSARDRLAGDDEQFF. The covered CDR3 bases are TGCAGTGCTAGAGATAGACTAGCGGGAGACGATGAG.

Many counts were recorded for this clone. The read finishes 3 residues shy of the CDR3 end, and the germline J gene is used to complete it. V usage is TRBV28 and J usage is TRBJ2-3; D perhaps matches TRBD1 (6 bases). CDR1 and CDR2 from the germline V gene are MDHEN and SYDVKM. The germline V and J ends were trimmed by 4 bases and 0 bases, with 14 bases remaining between them. This CDR3 region has 16 residues. The CDR3 protein is CASSYTQGASTDTQYF. Incomplete CDR3 DNA: TGTGCCAGCAGTTACACACAGGGAGCTAGCACAGATACG. Variable domain in full (rest from reference TRBV28 and TRBJ2-3): DVKVTQSSRYLVKRTGEKVFLECVQDMDHENMFWYRQDPGLGLRLIYFSYDVKMKEKGDIPEGYSVSREKKERFSLILESASTNQTSMYLCASSYTQGASTDTQYFGPGTRLTVL.

This clone showed up many times. The CDR3 end is not reached by the read, which stops 3 residues before it; the germline J gene fills it in. The chain joins TRBV12-3 or TRBV12-4 to TRBJ2-1; 9 nucleotides match TRBD1. The CDR3 extends over 16 amino acids. After removal of 5 bases from V and 2 bases from J, the junction contained 7 bases not matched to a gene. The DNA read from the CDR3 is TGTGCCAGCAGTCGGGACAGGGAATGGACCTACAATGAG. Its translation: CASSRDREWTYNE. The full CDR3 reads CASSRDREWTYNEQFF.

This clone was seen repeatedly, ten times or more. The CDR3 end falls 3 residues outside the read, so it is completed with the germline J gene. The chain has TRBV20-1 and TRBJ2-3; TRBD2 aligns across 9 bases. This CDR3 has 18 residues. Germline V CDR1 and CDR2: DFQATT, SNEGSKA (reference sequence). J gave up 4 bases and V 3 bases, and 17 bases lay outside the gene matches. The chain's CDR3 is CSASGGVAGAIFADTQYF. Partial CDR3 DNA: TGCAGTGCTAGCGGAGGAGTAGCGGGAGCTATTTTCGCAGATACG.

Comments on this clone: From the germline J gene comes the end of the CDR3, since the read stops 3 residues before it. V is TRBV5-5 and J is TRBJ2-7, with a possible D match to TRBD1 (6 bases). V was cut by 4 bases and J by 0 bases, with 14 bases left in between. CDR3 length: 15 amino acids. Germline CDR1 SGHKS, CDR2 YYEKEE (reference sequence). This chain's CDR3 is CASSAGTDSSYEQYF. CDR3 DNA, as far as it was read: TGTGCCAGCAGCGCCGGGACGGACAGCTCCTACGAG.

This clone was seen repeatedly, ten times or more. The DNA read from the CDR3 is TGCAGCGTTATCGGGGTTCAGAATGAAAAA. Amino acid sequence: CSVIGVQNEK. The CDR3, in full, reads CSVIGVQNEKLFF. The chain employs TRBV29-1 and TRBJ1-4, with D uncertain. The DNA ends 3 residues before the CDR3 does, and the rest of the CDR3 is filled in from the germline J gene. The CDR3 has 13 amino acids. Trimming took 5 bases from V and 5 from J, leaving 12 bases between them. The V gene's germline CDR1 is SQVTM and CDR2 ANQGSEA.

This clone has only a few counts. The read comes to an end 3 residues before the CDR3 does, leaving the germline J gene to fill in the end. The V gene is TRBV5-1, the J gene TRBJ2-2; 10 nucleotides match TRBD2. Germline V gene lookup returns CDR1 SGHRS and CDR2 YFSETQ. Trimming took 4 bases from V and 4 from J; bases not matched to a gene: 10. This CDR3 is built from 17 residues. The chain's CDR3 is CASSADPGLARTGELFF. The sequenced part of the CDR3 DNA is TGCGCCAGCAGCGCGGACCCGGGACTAGCGCGCACCGGGGAG.

Ten or more counts support this clone. The missing CDR3 end, 3 residues past where the read stops, is filled in from the germline J gene. The rearrangement uses TRBV28 and TRBJ2-7, with unresolved D. The germline gives CDR1 MDHEN, CDR2 SYDVKM. Trimming stripped 5 bases from V and 5 bases from J, with 7 bases between. The CDR3 spans 11 residues. Partial CDR3 DNA: TGTGCCAGCAGTCCCCGGGACGAG. Its translation is CASSPRDE. The full CDR3 sequence reads CASSPRDEQYF.

This clone was detected many times. Read sequence stops 3 residues before the CDR3 end, and the germline J gene provides the missing end. The chain links TRBV5-4 to TRBJ2-5; 7 positions match TRBD1. This CDR3 is built from 15 residues. CDR1 SGHNT and CDR2 YYREEE come from the germline V gene (reference sequence). The V gene end was trimmed by 4 bases and the J gene end by 4 bases; junction bases not matched to a gene: 10. The CDR3 is CASSQTGDERETQYF. The sequenced part of the CDR3 DNA is TGTGCCAGCAGCCAAACAGGGGATGAGCGAGAGACC. Together with reference TRBV5-4 and TRBJ2-5, the CDR3 gives the full variable domain: ETGVTQSPTHLIKTRGQQVTLRCSSQSGHNTVSWYQQALGQGPQFIFQYYREEENGRGNFPPRFSGLQFPNYSSELNVNALELDDSALYLCASSQTGDERETQYFGPGTRLLVL.

This clone was recorded many times. The read finishes 3 residues shy of the CDR3 end, and the germline J gene is used to complete it. V is TRBV14 and J is TRBJ1-6; D is perhaps TRBD1 (5 bases). Per the germline V gene, CDR1 is SGHDN and CDR2 is FVKESK. The germline V and J ends were trimmed by 6 bases and 7 bases, with 16 bases remaining between them. This CDR3 comprises 15 residues. The chain's CDR3 is CASSGVAGKNSPLHF. The CDR3 bases that were read are TGTGCCAGCAGTGGAGTGGCAGGGAAAAATTCACCC.

This clone was picked up many times. Read data end 3 residues before the CDR3 end; the end is taken from the germline J gene. The chain has TRBV7-2 and TRBJ2-7; D gene ambiguous. Germline V gene sequence: CDR1 SGHTA, CDR2 FQGNSA. V dropped 1 base and J dropped 3 bases, with 7 bases sitting between them. This CDR3 comprises 13 residues. The DNA read from the CDR3 is TGTGCCAGCAGCTTAGAGGCCCTCTACGAG. It codes for CASSLEALYE. From start to end, the CDR3 is CASSLEALYEQYF.

This clone was recorded many times. The read ends 3 residues shy of where the CDR3 ends; the end is completed using the germline J gene. The chain has TRBV20-1 and TRBJ1-2, with D possibly TRBD1 on 5 matching bases. The CDR3 spans 11 residues. Germline CDR1 is DFQATT and CDR2 is SNEGSKA (reference sequence). The CDR3 loop is CRGGGDYGYTF. The covered CDR3 bases are TGCAGAGGAGGAGGGGACTATGGC.

This clone was recorded at least ten times. The CDR3 is cut off 3 residues early in the read; its end comes from the germline J gene. The gene calls are TRBV7-2 and TRBJ2-1; D is perhaps TRBD1 (5 bases). The germline V gene has CDR1 SGHTA and CDR2 FQGNSA. The V end lost 6 bases, the J end lost 9 bases, and 12 bases lay between the germline ends. This CDR3 spans 12 amino acids. CDR3 DNA (partial): TGTGCCAGCAGATTACAGGAGAGTGAG. This translates into CASRLQESE. The complete CDR3 reads CASRLQESEQFF.